Listed below are T cell receptor beta chains from one sample, sequenced in a study of T cell responses to AZD1222 COVID-19 vaccine. This table comes from immunoSEQ multiplex PCR, and its TCRdb copy is limited to in-frame clones, with some not included. The sample lists more than 75,000 clones; around nine tenths were seen once. This specimen was peripheral blood, taken 28 days after the second AZD1222 dose. These receptors came from an adult who received the AZD1222 COVID-19 vaccine. Each CDR3 is given with its conserved first and last residue.

V	J	length	CDR3
TRBV2	TRBJ2-3	13	CASRGAFTDTQYF
TRBV27	TRBJ1-5	15	CASSSGFLSNQPQHF
TRBV2	TRBJ1-2	14	CASINRRTNYGYTF
TRBV7-6	TRBJ2-3	16	CASSLEGLAGPDTQYF
TRBV10-3	TRBJ1-6	15	CAISESEEGNSPLHF
TRBV27	TRBJ1-6	15	CASSLAGLNNSPLHF
TRBV3-1/TRBV3-2	TRBJ2-3	11	CASRHTDTQYF
TRBV27	TRBJ2-7	14	CASSLSGGLYEQYF
TRBV11-3	TRBJ2-2	15	CASSDAPAGTGELFF
TRBV28	TRBJ1-4	14	CASRTQGRNEKLFF
TRBV6-5	TRBJ2-5	14	CASSYPDHQEAQYF
TRBV6-5	TRBJ1-6	15	CASSYSGTVSSPLHF
TRBV18	TRBJ2-3	15	CASSKGQIGTDTQYF
TRBV3-1/TRBV3-2	TRBJ2-7	14	CASSPRGAGDEQYF
TRBV3-1/TRBV3-2	TRBJ1-5	15	CASSQGGLNNQPQHF
TRBV2	TRBJ2-7	14	CASSALSFSYEQYF
TRBV7-6	TRBJ1-1	14	CASSWGGRNTEAFF
TRBV7-2	TRBJ2-5	14	CASSSGGSQETQYF
TRBV27	TRBJ2-5	14	CASSTRTPGGTQYF
TRBV12-5	TRBJ2-2	14	CASGRGQGNGELFF
TRBV5-1	TRBJ2-7	15	CASGNTQGAEGEQYF
TRBV6-2/TRBV6-3	TRBJ1-5	17	CASSYSGTGVFNQPQHF
TRBV5-6	TRBJ2-7	12	CASSKDFYEQYF
TRBV7-2	TRBJ2-3	13	CASSLIWADTQYF
TRBV13	TRBJ1-6	15	CASSLDRGPNSPLHF
TRBV10-3	TRBJ1-3	16	CAISGNTGFSGNTIYF
TRBV21-1	TRBJ1-4	17	CASSNPQGTGANEKLFF
TRBV7-2	TRBJ2-3	17	CASSLTLAGGPTDTQYF
TRBV3-1/TRBV3-2	TRBJ2-2	15	CASSQPGQVSGELFF
TRBV10-3	TRBJ1-6	12	CAISDGASPLHF
TRBV6-1	TRBJ1-2	13	CASRQGEVHGYTF
TRBV19	TRBJ1-6	15	CASRPPGTANSPLHF
TRBV21-1	TRBJ2-7	15	CASQRTGYGCYEQYF
TRBV20-1	TRBJ2-5	10	CRGGRETQYF
TRBV5-1	TRBJ1-1	14	CASSFLWGTGEAFF
TRBV6-2/TRBV6-3	TRBJ2-1	15	CASSSSGGRKNEQFF
TRBV30	TRBJ1-1	13	CAWRIGTNTEAFF
TRBV7-9	TRBJ2-3	11	CANTNTDTQYF
TRBV7-2	TRBJ1-1	14	CASSRDSGGTEAFF
TRBV7-2	TRBJ2-1	15	CASSFKAGGPNEQFF
TRBV7-9	TRBJ2-6	15	CASSPLSSGANVLTF
TRBV27	TRBJ1-4	14	CASSLVGSNEKLFF
TRBV5-1	TRBJ1-1	16	CASSLELGRKDTEAFF
TRBV6-2/TRBV6-3	TRBJ2-7	13	CASSTGRGSEQYF
TRBV19	TRBJ1-5	17	CASSSAKGTGSNQPQHF
TRBV4-2	TRBJ1-5	15	CASSQDNSYDQPQHF
TRBV6-6	TRBJ2-7	15	CASSYRLAGNYEQYF
TRBV3-1/TRBV3-2	TRBJ1-5	18	CASSQGHRVERSNQPQHF